The 9 T cell receptor beta chains presented below share a single source sample, sequenced in a study of blood T cells in healthy people across ages. Next came a second PCR, run for roughly 6 to 11 cycles, which used a sample-barcoded 5' primer along with a J-beta primer mix. TCRdb independently ran MiXCR on the 5' RACE reads; one entry per CDR3 protein. The table has about 730,000 distinct CDR3 sequences, 35% to 45% seen once; the top ten hold 20% to 25%. The sample was blood. These receptors were collected from a woman aged 55-75 years in good health.

V is TRBV24-1 and J is TRBJ2-5; the match to TRBD2 covers 8 bases. Germline assignment: CDR1 KGHDR and CDR2 SFDVKD. There are 13 residues in the CDR3. Trimming cost V 6 bases and J 5 bases; bases outside gene matches: 4. Here the CDR3 DNA reads TGTGCCACCAGTAGCGGGAGAGGGGAGACCCAGTACTTC. This gives the protein CATSSGRGETQYF.

This sequence joins TRBV5-1 and TRBJ2-5, with TRBD2 identical over 11 bases. The CDR3 consists of 15 residues. From germline, CDR1 is SGHRS and CDR2 YFSETQ. V trimming: 4 bases; J trimming: 5 bases; junction bases outside the gene matches: 7. The CDR3 is CASSTVAGGPETQYF. Here the CDR3 DNA reads TGCGCCAGCAGCACCGTAGCGGGAGGGCCGGAGACCCAGTACTTC.

This clonotype came up a few times. The chain has TRBV7-9 and TRBJ2-2, with TRBD2 matching 10 bases. CDR3 size: 14 residues. V lost 5 bases, J lost 6 bases, and 3 bases stayed unmatched. Germline CDR1 SEHNR, CDR2 FQNEAQ (reference sequence). CDR3 amino acids: CASSRTSGAGELFF. CDR3 DNA sequence: TGTGCCAGCAGCAGGACTAGCGGCGCCGGGGAGCTGTTTTTT.

The chain is built from TRBV6-6 and TRBJ2-4, with unresolved D. With the DNA end fitting TRBJ2-7 better, the J assignment may be wrong. This CDR3 contains 15 residues. The germline V gene encodes CDR1 MNHNY and CDR2 SVGAGI (reference sequence). As DNA, the CDR3 is TGTGCCAGCTTAGGCCCAAAGGGCCTATCGAGCGAGCAGTACTTC. This codes for CASLGPKGLSSEQYF.

The CDR3: CASSAARTGSVSTEAFF. The CDR3 DNA sequence: TGTGCCAGCAGTGCCGCCCGGACAGGGAGCGTCAGCACTGAAGCTTTCTTT. The gene calls are TRBV6-1 and TRBJ1-1, with 8 bases identical to TRBD1. With 4 bases clipped from V and 4 bases from J, the junction kept 14 bases outside the gene matches. Looked up from germline, CDR1 is MNHNS and CDR2 is SASEGT. The CDR3 has 17 amino acids.

The chain joins TRBV4-3 to TRBJ2-7, with TRBD2 matching 7 bases. The J segment lost 0 bases and the V segment lost 4 bases, leaving 6 bases of the junction unmatched. The CDR3 spans 15 residues. Germline V gives CDR1 LGHNA, CDR2 YSLEER. Here the CDR3 DNA reads TGCGCCAGCAGCCGCCGTCGACTAGCCTCCTACGAGCAGTACTTC. Its translation is CASSRRRLASYEQYF.

The V call is TRBV28, the J call TRBJ2-3, with a tentative D call TRBD2 (6 bases). The V end was cut by 10 bases, the J end by 5 bases, with 16 bases between. The CDR3 extends over 13 amino acids. The germline gives CDR1 MDHEN, CDR2 SYDVKM. CDR3 DNA sequence: TGTGCCACCATGGTGGGAGGTGGAGATACGCAGTATTTT. Translation: CATMVGGGDTQYF.

Details on this clonotype: The junction shows a germline mismatch at one end, possibly a read error. V is TRBV7-2 and J is TRBJ2-3; tentatively, D is TRBD2 (5 bases). This CDR3 region has 14 residues. CDR1 and CDR2 from the germline V gene are SGHTA and FQGNSA. As DNA, the CDR3 is TGTGCCTGCAGCTTAGGCTCCGGGGCAGATACGCAGTATTTT. Protein sequence: CACSLGSGADTQYF.

The rearrangement links TRBV20-1 to TRBJ1-2; weak D call: TRBD1 (5 bases). Germline V gene data show CDR1 as DFQATT and CDR2 as SNEGSKA (reference sequence). The CDR3 runs 12 residues. With 3 bases removed from V and 8 bases from J, the gap between germline ends came to 13 bases. CDR3 sequence: CSASRGKVGYTF. The CDR3 region has the DNA TGCAGTGCTAGTAGGGGAAAGGTCGGCTACACCTTC.